Listed below are T cell receptor beta chains from one sample, sequenced in a study of blood T cell repertoires in COVID-19. TCRdb's table, derived via immunoSEQ multiplex PCR, lists solely in-frame clones and lacks some. The sample records 200,000 or so clones, around 81% being singletons. Specimen: peripheral blood. Receptors were obtained from a woman of 80 years or more with COVID-19, enrolled during active disease. The CDR3 runs from the conserved cysteine through the conserved F or W. The D gene is left open where the match is weak. Where a row states a size, it is once, few, many or the class of an expanded clone; other rows omit it.

D: NA; V: TRBV19; size: NA; J: TRBJ1-1; DNA: TGTGCCAGTAGTTTGCCAGGGACTTGGGAGAACACTGAAGCTTTCTTT; CDR3: CASSLPGTWENTEAFF
D: TRBD1; V: TRBV19; size: NA; J: TRBJ1-4; DNA: TGTGCCAGTAGGGACAGGGGACAGGGGAATGAAAAACTGTTTTTT; CDR3: CASRDRGQGNEKLFF
D: NA; V: TRBV15; size: NA; J: TRBJ2-5; DNA: TGTGCCACCAGCAAGGGGGGGGCTTTAGAGACCCAGTACTTC; CDR3: CATSKGGALETQYF
D: NA; V: TRBV29-1; size: NA; J: TRBJ1-1; DNA: TGCAGCCCTGGGCTACTCGGCACTGAAGCTTTCTTT; CDR3: CSPGLLGTEAFF
D: NA; V: TRBV2; size: NA; J: TRBJ2-3; DNA: TGTGCCAGCAGTGTAGAGAATACGCAGTATTTT; CDR3: CASSVENTQYF
D: NA; V: TRBV5-6; size: once; J: TRBJ2-7; DNA: TGTGCCAGCAGCGCTGGACAAACCGAGCAGTACTTC; CDR3: CASSAGQTEQYF
D: TRBD1; V: TRBV19; size: NA; J: TRBJ2-7; DNA: TGTGCCAGTAGTGGACAGGTATACGAGCAGTACTTC; CDR3: CASSGQVYEQYF
D: NA; V: TRBV10-3; size: NA; J: TRBJ1-6; DNA: TGTGCCATCAGGAGAGACTCCTATAATTCACCCCTCCACTTT; CDR3: CAIRRDSYNSPLHF
D: TRBD1; V: TRBV28; size: NA; J: TRBJ1-1; DNA: TGTGCCAGCAGCCCCGGGACAGGGGGAAACACTGAAGCTTTCTTT; CDR3: CASSPGTGGNTEAFF
D: TRBD1; V: TRBV5-4; size: NA; J: TRBJ1-2; DNA: TGTGCCAGCAGCTTGGCCCCCGGACAGGGGCCTGGCTACACCTTC; CDR3: CASSLAPGQGPGYTF